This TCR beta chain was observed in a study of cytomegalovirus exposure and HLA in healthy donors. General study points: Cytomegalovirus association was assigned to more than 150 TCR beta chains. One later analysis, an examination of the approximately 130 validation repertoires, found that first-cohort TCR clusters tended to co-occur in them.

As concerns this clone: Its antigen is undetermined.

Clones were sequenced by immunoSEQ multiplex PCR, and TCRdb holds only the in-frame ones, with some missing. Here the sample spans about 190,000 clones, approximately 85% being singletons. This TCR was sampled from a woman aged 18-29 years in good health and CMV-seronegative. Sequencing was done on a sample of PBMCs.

CDR3 in DNA: TGTGCCAGCAGCTTTTTTGCGGGAGGGTCCTCAAATGAGCAGTTCTTC. Translating it yields CASSFFAGGSSNEQFF. The J gene is TRBJ2-1, the V gene TRBV5-6; 9 bases match TRBD2. V gave up 2 bases and J gave up 7 bases; unmatched junction bases: 10. The CDR3 spans 16 residues. CDR1 is SGHDT and CDR2 is YYEEEE in the germline V gene.